The 17 T cell receptor beta chains reported below all come from one sample, sequenced in a study of technical replicates of blood from a few donors. TCRdb's copy holds only in-frame clones and misses some; the assay was immunoSEQ multiplex PCR. The sample has tens of thousands of clones; 94% are singletons. What was sequenced was T cells isolated from PBMCs. These receptors were obtained from a human donor in good health.

The genes are TRBV29-1 and TRBJ1-1, with a possible D match to TRBD1 (6 bases). The CDR3 loop spans 13 amino acids. Trimming took off 7 bases at V and 0 bases at J, with 12 bases between the two ends. The germline V gene has CDR1 SQVTM and CDR2 ANQGSEA. This chain's CDR3 is CSAYRQVNTEAFF. The CDR3 coding sequence is TGCAGCGCTTATAGACAGGTGAACACTGAAGCTTTCTTT.

The CDR3 sequence is CASSLRGQQYQETQYF. The CDR3 DNA reads as TGTGCCAGCAGCTTGCGGGGACAGCAATACCAAGAGACCCAGTACTTC. The rearrangement links TRBV7-9 to TRBJ2-5, with a possible D match to TRBD1 (7 bases). V shed 3 bases and J shed 0 bases, with 14 bases lying between them. CDR1 is SEHNR, CDR2 FQNEAQ, per germline (reference sequence). The CDR3 totals 16 residues.

V and J are TRBV13 and TRBJ2-1; TRBD2 matches 7 bases. V trimming: 5 bases; J trimming: 8 bases; junction bases outside the gene matches: 9. The germline V gene has CDR1 PRHDT and CDR2 FYEKMQ (reference sequence). There are 14 residues in the CDR3. The CDR3 reads CASSLQRGAHEQFF. The CDR3 DNA reads TGTGCCAGCAGCCTGCAGCGGGGAGCGCATGAGCAGTTCTTC.

V is TRBV2 and J is TRBJ1-2; the match to TRBD1 covers 7 bases. Per the germline V gene, CDR1 is SNHLY and CDR2 is FYNNEI. J was trimmed by 5 bases and V by 9 bases; bases with no gene match: 9. This CDR3 has 13 amino acids. As DNA, the CDR3 is TGTGCCAGTCATGGACAGGACAGATATGGCTACACCTTC. Translating gives CASHGQDRYGYTF. The whole variable domain, remainder taken from reference TRBV2 and TRBJ1-2, is EPEVTQTPSHQVTQMGQEVILRCVPISNHLYFYWYRQILGQKVEFLVSFYNNEISEKSEIFDDQFSVERPDGSNFTLKIRSTKLEDSAMYFCASHGQDRYGYTFGSGTRLTVV.

This chain uses TRBV27 with TRBJ2-3; 12 bases match TRBD2. The J segment lost 2 bases and the V segment lost 10 bases, leaving 4 bases of the junction unmatched. Germline V gene lookup returns CDR1 MNHEY and CDR2 SMNVEV (reference sequence). The CDR3 consists of 14 residues. The CDR3 loop reads CATGTSGLTDTQYF. CDR3 in DNA: TGTGCCACCGGGACTAGCGGGCTCACAGATACGCAGTATTTT.

The chain employs TRBV29-1 and TRBJ1-5, with D uncertain. V was trimmed by 4 bases and J by 4 bases, leaving 5 bases between them. CDR3 length: 11 amino acids. Germline CDR1 is SQVTM and CDR2 is ANQGSEA. CDR3 sequence (DNA): TGCAGCGTTGGAGGGAATCAGCCCCAGCATTTT. It encodes CSVGGNQPQHF.

The rearrangement uses TRBV5-1 and TRBJ2-1, with 8 bases fitting TRBD2. The V and J ends lost 3 bases and 2 bases, in that order; junction bases with no gene match: 4. Germline assignment: CDR1 SGHRS and CDR2 YFSETQ. The CDR3 loop spans 15 amino acids. Here the CDR3 DNA reads TGCGCCAGCAGCTCTAGCGGGTCGACCTACAATGAGCAGTTCTTC. It translates to CASSSSGSTYNEQFF.

The genes are TRBV7-2 and TRBJ2-7; weak D call: TRBD1 (5 bases). Trimming took off 0 bases at V and 7 bases at J, with 13 bases between the two ends. Germline loops: CDR1 SGHTA, CDR2 FQGNSA. This CDR3 is 14 amino acids long. In nucleotides, the CDR3 is TGTGCCAGCAGCTTAGCAATGATAGCAGGGGAGCAGTACTTC. Residues: CASSLAMIAGEQYF.

This chain's CDR3 is CASSLPREVADTQYF. CDR3 DNA sequence: TGTGCCAGCAGCTTACCGAGGGAGGTTGCAGATACGCAGTATTTT. The V gene is TRBV7-9, the J gene TRBJ2-3; tentative D call: TRBD2 (6 bases). V lost 2 bases to trimming and J lost 4 bases, with 13 bases between them. Germline lookup yields CDR1 SEHNR and CDR2 FQNEAQ (reference sequence). This CDR3 is built from 15 residues.

V and J are TRBV5-4 and TRBJ2-7, with TRBD1 as a possible D gene (6 bases). The CDR3 consists of 18 residues. V was cut by 5 bases and J by 4 bases, with 28 bases left in between. Germline CDR1 SGHNT, CDR2 YYREEE (reference sequence). In DNA, the CDR3 is TGTGCCAGCAGTTTAGGTCCCATACAGGGAAGAAGGCAATACGAGCAGTACTTC. Translating it yields CASSLGPIQGRRQYEQYF. Complete variable domain (other parts from reference TRBV5-4 and TRBJ2-7): ETGVTQSPTHLIKTRGQQVTLRCSSQSGHNTVSWYQQALGQGPQFIFQYYREEENGRGNFPPRFSGLQFPNYSSELNVNALELDDSALYLCASSLGPIQGRRQYEQYFGPGTRLTVT.

The sample holds one count of this clone. The chain is built from TRBV29-1 and TRBJ1-2; TRBD1 matches 12 bases. The CDR3 length is 18 residues. J lost 4 bases, V lost 6 bases, and 18 bases had no gene match. Per the germline V gene, CDR1 is SQVTM and CDR2 is ANQGSEA. The DNA for the CDR3 is TGCAGCGTCCTAGTCCCCGGGACAGGGGGCCGACCTCCCTATGGCTACACCTTC. Amino acids: CSVLVPGTGGRPPYGYTF. The variable domain in full, completed from reference TRBV29-1 and TRBJ1-2, reads SAVISQKPSRDICQRGTSLTIQCQVDSQVTMMFWYRQQPGQSLTLIATANQGSEATYESGFVIDKFPISRPNLTFSTLTVSNMSPEDSSIYLCSVLVPGTGGRPPYGYTFGSGTRLTVV.

The chain is built from TRBV27 and TRBJ2-2; 8 positions match TRBD1. Germline trimming cut 7 bases from V and 6 bases from J; bases unmatched to any gene: 7. Germline V gives CDR1 MNHEY, CDR2 SMNVEV (reference sequence). The CDR3 runs 14 residues. DNA for the CDR3: TGTGCCAGCACCCTGCAGGGGGCAGCCGGGGAGCTGTTTTTT. Encoded protein: CASTLQGAAGELFF.

The chain carries TRBV7-9 and TRBJ1-5, with 9 nucleotides matching TRBD1. CDR1 is SEHNR and CDR2 is FQNEAQ in the germline V gene (reference sequence). Losses at the gene ends were 4 bases for V and 2 bases for J; bases not matched to a gene: 12. This CDR3 is built from 18 residues. For the CDR3, the DNA is TGTGCCAGCAGCTCAGCGGGGACAGGGATTGGCGGCAATCAGCCCCAGCATTTT. It codes for CASSSAGTGIGGNQPQHF.

The genes are TRBV11-3 and TRBJ2-7; 9 nucleotides line up with TRBD2. Germline lookup yields CDR1 SGHNT and CDR2 YENEEA. J was trimmed by 6 bases and V by 6 bases; bases with no gene match: 9. CDR3 length: 14 amino acids. This CDR3 is CASSLSGRVFEQYF. CDR3 coding DNA: TGTGCCAGCAGTCTTAGCGGGAGAGTATTCGAGCAGTACTTC.

The chain employs TRBV28 and TRBJ2-7, with 7 positions matching TRBD1. The ends lost 6 bases at V and 5 bases at J; junction bases unmatched: 10. This CDR3 has 14 residues. Germline CDR1 and CDR2: MDHEN and SYDVKM. The CDR3 DNA follows: TGTGCCAGCAGGCTATTGGACAGGACCCACGAGCAGTACTTC. Its translation is CASRLLDRTHEQYF.

The CDR3 here is CASSLDSRGPQFF. The CDR3 coding sequence is TGTGCCAGCAGCTTAGATAGTCGTGGGCCACAGTTCTTC. The chain couples TRBV7-9 to TRBJ2-1; D remains unclear. The CDR3 runs 13 residues. V was shortened by 1 base and J by 13 bases, with 14 bases between the two germline ends. The germline V gene encodes CDR1 SEHNR and CDR2 FQNEAQ (reference sequence).

The V and J genes are TRBV6-5 and TRBJ2-2; 14 bases align to TRBD2. Germline CDR1 MNHEY, CDR2 SVGAGI. The CDR3 extends over 15 amino acids. V lost 11 bases to trimming and J lost 6 bases; unmatched junction nucleotides: 8. The CDR3 loop is CASRGGLAGAGELFF. In DNA, the CDR3 is TGTGCCTCCCGAGGGGGACTAGCGGGAGCCGGGGAGCTGTTTTTT.